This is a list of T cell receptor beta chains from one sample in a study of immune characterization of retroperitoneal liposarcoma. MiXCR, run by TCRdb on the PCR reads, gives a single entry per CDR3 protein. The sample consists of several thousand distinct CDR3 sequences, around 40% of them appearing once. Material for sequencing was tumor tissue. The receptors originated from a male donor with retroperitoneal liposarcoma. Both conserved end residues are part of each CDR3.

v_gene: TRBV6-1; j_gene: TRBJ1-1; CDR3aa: CASSERGTGGRAEAFF
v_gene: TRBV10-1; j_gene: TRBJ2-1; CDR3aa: CASSERSGRAINEQFF
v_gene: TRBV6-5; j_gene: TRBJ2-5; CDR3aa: CAVKGQLETQYF
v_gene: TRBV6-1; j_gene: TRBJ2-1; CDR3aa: CASSPPGLANEQFF
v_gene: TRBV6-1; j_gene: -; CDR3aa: CAGQTGLSAETQYF
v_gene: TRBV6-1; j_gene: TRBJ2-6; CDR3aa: CASSEVGPSGANVLTF
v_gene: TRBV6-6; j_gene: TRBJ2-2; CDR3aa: CASSYNANTGELFF
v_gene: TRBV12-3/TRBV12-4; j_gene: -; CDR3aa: CASTSSSQETQFF
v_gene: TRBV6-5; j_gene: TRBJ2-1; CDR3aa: CASSYSRDRVHEQFF
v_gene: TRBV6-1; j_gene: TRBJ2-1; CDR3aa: CASSGLNVNEQFF
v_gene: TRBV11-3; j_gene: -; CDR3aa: CASSPGLFVETQYF
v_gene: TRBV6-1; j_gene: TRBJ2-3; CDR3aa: CASRAVSFDTQYF
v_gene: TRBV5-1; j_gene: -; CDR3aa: CASSLGQGAYEQYF
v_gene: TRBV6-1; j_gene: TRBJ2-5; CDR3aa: CASSEYRGEETQYF
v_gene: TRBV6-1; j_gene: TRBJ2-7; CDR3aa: CASSVGGRTYYEQYF
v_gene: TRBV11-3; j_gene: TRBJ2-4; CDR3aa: CASSLGMYNEQYF
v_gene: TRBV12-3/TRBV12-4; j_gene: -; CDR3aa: CASSRQEVAYEQFF
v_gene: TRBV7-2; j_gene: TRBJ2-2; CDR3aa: CASSAWMTGELFF
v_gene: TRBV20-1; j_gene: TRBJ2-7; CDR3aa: CSAKVAGAVYEQYF
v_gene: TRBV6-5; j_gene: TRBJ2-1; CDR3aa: CASTKTGTGGPRINNEQFF
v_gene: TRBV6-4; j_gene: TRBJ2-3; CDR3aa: CASSDSGGSSLGTDTQYF
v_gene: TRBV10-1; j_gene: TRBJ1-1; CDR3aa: CASSTAGGNRAFF
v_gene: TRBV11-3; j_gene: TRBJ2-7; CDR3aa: CASSPLGGGYEQYF
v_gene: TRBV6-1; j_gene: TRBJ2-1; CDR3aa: CASSTRQRPNNEQFF
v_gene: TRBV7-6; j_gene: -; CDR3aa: CASSLGGLAINEQFF
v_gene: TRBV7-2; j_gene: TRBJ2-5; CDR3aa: CASSLFPRTSGIQETQYF
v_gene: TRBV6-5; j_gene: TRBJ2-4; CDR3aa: CASKKQGSASGNRKYF
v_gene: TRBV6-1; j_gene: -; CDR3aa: CASSEEPDSRYTEQYF
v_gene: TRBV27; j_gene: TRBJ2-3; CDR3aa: CASSTSWSSGSMYTQYF
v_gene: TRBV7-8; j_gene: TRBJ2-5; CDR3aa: CASSANRGGYQETQYF
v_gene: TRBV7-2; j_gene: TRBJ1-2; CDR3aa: CASSLARAAHYGYTF
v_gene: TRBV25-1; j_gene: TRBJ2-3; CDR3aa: CASSDSIGGESDTQYF
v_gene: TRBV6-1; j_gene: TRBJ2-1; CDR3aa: CANRQYPQETQFF
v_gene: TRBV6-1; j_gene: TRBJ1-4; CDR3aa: CASSRRATNEKLFF
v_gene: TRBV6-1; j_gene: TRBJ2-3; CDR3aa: CASSVTRGSTDTQYF
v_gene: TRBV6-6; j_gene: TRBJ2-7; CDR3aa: CASSYGTSFYEQYF
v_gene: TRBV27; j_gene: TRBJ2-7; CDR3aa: CASRTGGAPYEQYF
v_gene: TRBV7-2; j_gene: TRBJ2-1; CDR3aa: CASSPRGGQGNSYEQFF
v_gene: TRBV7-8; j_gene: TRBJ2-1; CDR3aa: CASSPLRDSYNEQFF
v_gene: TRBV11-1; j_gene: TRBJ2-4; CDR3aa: CASSLDFRRLAKNIQYF
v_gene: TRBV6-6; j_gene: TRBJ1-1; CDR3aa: CASSAGQGLMNTEAFF
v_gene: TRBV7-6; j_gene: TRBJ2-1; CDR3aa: CASSWGLAGGNEQFF
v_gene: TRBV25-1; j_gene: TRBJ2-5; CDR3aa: CASSDNRSGAKKETQYF
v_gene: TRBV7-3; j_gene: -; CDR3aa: CASSEGTSVDNEQYF
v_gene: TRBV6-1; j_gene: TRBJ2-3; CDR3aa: CASRGGSSGVRDTQYF
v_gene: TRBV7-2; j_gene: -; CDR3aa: CASNPPGGTQYF
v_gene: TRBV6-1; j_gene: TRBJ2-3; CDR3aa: CASIWSSGADTQYF
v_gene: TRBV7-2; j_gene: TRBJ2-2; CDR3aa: CASSTWTSGRAGRELFF
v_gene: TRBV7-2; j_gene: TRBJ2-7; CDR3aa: CASSPRPSLAGMQETQYF
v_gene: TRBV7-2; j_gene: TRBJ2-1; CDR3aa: CASSLETQFF
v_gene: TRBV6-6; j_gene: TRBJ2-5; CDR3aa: CASSYPLLAGGDGQETQYF
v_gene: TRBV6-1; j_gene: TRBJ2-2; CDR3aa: CASSEHRGTGELFF
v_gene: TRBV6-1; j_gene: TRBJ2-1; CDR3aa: CASRRVGQAGKETQFF
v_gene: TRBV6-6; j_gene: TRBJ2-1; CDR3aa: CASGLALEQFF